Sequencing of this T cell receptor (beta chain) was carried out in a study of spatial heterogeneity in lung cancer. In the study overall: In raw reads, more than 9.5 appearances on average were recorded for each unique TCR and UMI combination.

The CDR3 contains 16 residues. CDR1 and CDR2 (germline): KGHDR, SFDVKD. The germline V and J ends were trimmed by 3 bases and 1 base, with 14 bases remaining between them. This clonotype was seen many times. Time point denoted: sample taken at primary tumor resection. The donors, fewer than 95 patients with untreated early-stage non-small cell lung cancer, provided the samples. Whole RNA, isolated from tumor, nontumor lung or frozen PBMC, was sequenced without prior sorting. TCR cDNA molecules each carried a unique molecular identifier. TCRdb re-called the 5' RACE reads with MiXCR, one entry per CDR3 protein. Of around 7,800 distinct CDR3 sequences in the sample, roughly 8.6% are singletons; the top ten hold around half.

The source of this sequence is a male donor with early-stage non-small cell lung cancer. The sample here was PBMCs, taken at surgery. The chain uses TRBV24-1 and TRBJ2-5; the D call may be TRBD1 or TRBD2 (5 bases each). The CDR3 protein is CATSDPGTVFQETQYF. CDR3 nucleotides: TGTGCCACCAGTGATCCCGGGACGGTTTTCCAAGAGACCCAGTACTTC.